This T cell receptor (beta chain) derives from a study of cytomegalovirus exposure and HLA in healthy donors. Study findings and constraints: Testing in vitro showed a few CMV-associated chains specific for CMV antigens. Analyzed later, association rates of TCRs varied across HLA loci, with DRB1 most and HLA-C fewest. Usually a TCR sequence was rare, but some public TCRs were found in many donors.

This clone was detected only a few times. The antigen is undetermined. Germline CDR1 is SGHRS and CDR2 is YFSETQ. With V trimmed by 1 base and J by 3 bases, 5 bases remained unmatched. The CDR3 runs 15 residues. Primers: 60 Vbeta forward and 13 Jbeta reverse. TCRdb's copy holds only in-frame clones and misses some; the assay was immunoSEQ multiplex PCR. Found here are approximately 200,000 clones, 60% to 85% of them singletons; the top ten hold around 1.6%. Healthy people donating bone marrow made up the donors. V is TRBV5-1 and J is TRBJ2-3; 7 nucleotides align to TRBD2. Sequenced input: PBMCs. The TCR was taken from a woman younger than 30 in good health and CMV-seronegative. CDR3 residues: CASSLRGSFTDTQYF. The CDR3, as DNA: TGCGCCAGCAGCTTGCGCGGGAGTTTTACAGATACGCAGTATTTT.